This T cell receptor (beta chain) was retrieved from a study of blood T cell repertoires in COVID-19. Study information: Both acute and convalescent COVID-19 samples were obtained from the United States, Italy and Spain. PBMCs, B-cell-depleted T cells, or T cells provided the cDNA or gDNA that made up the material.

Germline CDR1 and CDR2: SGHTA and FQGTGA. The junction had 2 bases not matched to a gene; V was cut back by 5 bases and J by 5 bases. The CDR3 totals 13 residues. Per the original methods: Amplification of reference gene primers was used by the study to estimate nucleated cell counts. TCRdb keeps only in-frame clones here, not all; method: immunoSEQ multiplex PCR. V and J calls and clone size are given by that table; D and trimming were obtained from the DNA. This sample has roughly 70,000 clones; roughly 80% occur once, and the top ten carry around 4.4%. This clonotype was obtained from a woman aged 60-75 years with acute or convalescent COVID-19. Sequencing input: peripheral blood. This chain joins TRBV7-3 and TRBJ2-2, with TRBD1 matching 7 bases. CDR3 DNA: TGTGCCAGCAGCCGACAGGGAACCGGGGAGCTGTTTTTT. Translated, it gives CASSRQGTGELFF.